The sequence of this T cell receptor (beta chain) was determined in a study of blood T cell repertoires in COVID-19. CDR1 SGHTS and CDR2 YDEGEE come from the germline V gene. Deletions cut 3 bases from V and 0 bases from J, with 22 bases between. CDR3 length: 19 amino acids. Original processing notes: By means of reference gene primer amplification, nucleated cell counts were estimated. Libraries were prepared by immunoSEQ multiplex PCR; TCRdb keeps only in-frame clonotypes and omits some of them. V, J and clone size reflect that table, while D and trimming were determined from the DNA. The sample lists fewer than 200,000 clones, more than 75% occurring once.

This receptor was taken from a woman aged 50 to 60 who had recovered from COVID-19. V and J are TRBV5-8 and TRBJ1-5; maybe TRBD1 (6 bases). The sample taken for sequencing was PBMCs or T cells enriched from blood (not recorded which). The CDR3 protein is CASSSLLQGTGPSNQPQHF. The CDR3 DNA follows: TGTGCCAGCAGCTCCCTCTTACAGGGAACTGGTCCTAGCAATCAGCCCCAGCATTTT.